This T cell receptor beta chain was profiled in a study of cytomegalovirus exposure and HLA in healthy donors. Both 60 Vbeta primers and 13 Jbeta primers went into the PCR. Libraries were prepared by immunoSEQ multiplex PCR; TCRdb keeps only in-frame clonotypes and omits some of them. The sample comprises under 200,000 clones, roughly 79% of which are singletons, and about 1.3% rests with the top ten. CDR1 MGHRA and CDR2 YSYEKL come from the germline V gene. This CDR3 contains 13 residues. V lost 4 bases to trimming and J lost 5 bases, with 12 bases between them. The sequence derives from a young man in good health and CMV-seronegative. V and J are TRBV4-1 and TRBJ2-7; D is unresolved. Sequenced input: PBMCs. The CDR3 DNA sequence: TGCGCCAGCAGCCGAATCATCCGCGACGAGCAGTACTTC. It codes for CASSRIIRDEQYF.